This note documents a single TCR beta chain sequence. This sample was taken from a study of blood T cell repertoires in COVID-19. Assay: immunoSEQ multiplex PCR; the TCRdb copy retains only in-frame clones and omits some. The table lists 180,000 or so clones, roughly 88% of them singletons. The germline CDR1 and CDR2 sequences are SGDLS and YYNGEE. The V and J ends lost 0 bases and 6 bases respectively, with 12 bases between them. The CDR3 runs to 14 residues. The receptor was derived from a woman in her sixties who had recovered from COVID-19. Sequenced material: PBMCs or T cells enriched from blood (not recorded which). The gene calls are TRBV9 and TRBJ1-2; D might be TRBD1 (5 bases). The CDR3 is CASSVGSGRHGYTF. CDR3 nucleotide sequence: TGTGCCAGCAGCGTAGGTTCAGGGCGGCATGGCTACACCTTC.